This TCR beta chain was captured by sequencing in a study of control samples from healthy donors and cancer patients. This CDR3 region has 14 residues. Trimming left V 9 bases short and J 0 bases short, with 12 bases between. CDR1 is PRHDT, CDR2 FYEKMQ, per germline (reference sequence). The repertoire was sequenced with immunoSEQ multiplex PCR; TCRdb's copy has only in-frame clones and lacks some. The sample carries 120,000 or so clones, less than 90% recorded once. The source of this sequence is a man between 18 and 29 years old in good health. The sequenced sample consisted of blood. The chain employs TRBV13 and TRBJ1-5; possibly TRBD1 for D (5 bases). The CDR3 DNA sequence: TGTGCCAGTTCAAGGGGCCCTAGCAATCAGCCCCAGCATTTT. Its translation: CASSRGPSNQPQHF.